Detailed here is one TCR beta chain. What it binds is not known. This sample is drawn from a study of PD-1 blockade in classical Hodgkin lymphoma. The overall study: Nivolumab was given intravenously to patients at 3 mg/kg every 2 weeks. Study-wide findings and caveats: Patients starting nivolumab less than 1 year after ASCT had lower diversity and were excluded from later analyses. By C4D1 there was a significant rise in CD4+ TCR diversity but not in CD8+ TCR diversity.

The table came from immunoSEQ multiplex PCR; TCRdb's copy has only in-frame clones and leaves some out. Of around 12,000 clones in the sample, more than 60% are singletons; the top ten hold 24%. Every single patient, without exception, relapsed after autologous stem cell transplantation, and brentuximab vedotin exposure varied. It was by magnetic negative selection that CD8+ T cells were isolated from thawed PBMCs. Here the sequenced sample was CD8+ T cells from blood, taken at baseline. This clonotype was obtained from a human donor with classical Hodgkin lymphoma.

CDR3 loop: CASSPGVRNYGYTF. The CDR3 bases are TGTGCCAGCAGCCCAGGGGTGAGAAACTATGGCTACACCTTC. This chain connects TRBV27 to TRBJ1-2; D is perhaps TRBD1 (6 bases). This CDR3 is built from 14 residues. V was shortened by 6 bases and J by 2 bases, with 13 bases between the two germline ends. Germline CDR1 is MNHEY and CDR2 is SMNVEV (reference sequence).